This T cell receptor (beta chain) was profiled in a study of cytomegalovirus exposure and HLA in healthy donors. A remark on this clone: What it recognizes is unknown.

Healthy individuals who donated bone marrow served as the donors. CDR1 and CDR2 (germline): MNHEY, SVGAGI. There are 14 residues in the CDR3. V lost 6 bases to trimming and J lost 4 bases, with 15 bases between them. Findings of the study overall: Apart from CMV serostatus, no immune exposure information was available. It was approximately 150 TCR beta chains that were listed as cytomegalovirus-associated. Presence/absence analyses took donor sequencing depth as roughly uniform.

Researchers ran the PCR with 60 Vbeta and 13 Jbeta primers. Libraries were prepared by immunoSEQ multiplex PCR; TCRdb keeps only in-frame clonotypes and omits some of them. Of approximately 110,000 clones detected, more than 60% appear once; the ten largest clones hold around 5%. The chain links TRBV6-5 to TRBJ1-2; maybe TRBD1 (5 bases). The receptor was derived from a female donor in good health and CMV-seropositive. Sequencing used PBMCs. CDR3 bases: TGTGCCAGCAGGCGGGGGAGAGATCTCTATGGCTACACCTTC. Residues: CASRRGRDLYGYTF.